These T cell receptor beta chains were read from a single sample in a study of T cells in Graves' hyperthyroidism and ophthalmopathy. A single record per CDR3 protein comes from TCRdb applying MiXCR to the multiplex PCR reads. The sample lists about 96,000 distinct CDR3 sequences, roughly 49% seen once, with 25% to 30% in the top ten. Sequencing input: blood. The origin of the receptors is a woman aged 40 to 50 with Graves' hyperthyroidism. Each CDR3 is given with its conserved first and last residue. The D gene is left open where the match is weak. For some rows the clone size is stated as once, few or many, or as a class when expanded; others skip it.

d_call | j_call | v_call | clone_size | cdr3_aa | cdr3_nt
TRBD1 | TRBJ1-2 | TRBV29-1 | - | CSVGTGGFYGYTF | TGCAGCGTAGGAACAGGGGGCTTCTATGGCTACACCTTC
- | TRBJ1-2 | TRBV20-1 | many | CSARDLQDSWVYGYTF | TGCAGTGCTAGAGACTTACAGGATTCATGGGTCTATGGCTACACCTTC
- | TRBJ1-2 | TRBV15 | medium-sized | CATSRIGGGGYTF | TGTGCCACCAGCAGAATAGGGGGAGGGGGCTACACCTTC
- | TRBJ2-7 | TRBV4-1 | - | CASSQNTDTTYEQYF | TGCGCCAGCAGCCAAAATACGGATACGACCTACGAGCAGTACTTC
- | TRBJ1-4 | TRBV2 | - | CVSSSTRQLNENLFF | TGTGTCAGCAGCTCGACGCGGCAGCTTAATGAAAATCTGTTTTTT
TRBD1 | TRBJ1-2 | TRBV5-1 | - | CASSFGRDRGYYGYTF | TGCGCCAGCAGCTTCGGACGGGACAGGGGTTATTATGGCTACACCTTC
- | TRBJ1-5 | TRBV29-1 | many | CSATVGGRGNQPQHF | TGCAGCGCGACGGTGGGGGGCAGAGGCAATCAGCCCCAGCATTTT
TRBD1 | TRBJ2-5 | TRBV15 | - | CATSSSGGQETQYF | TGTGCCACCAGCAGTTCAGGGGGCCAAGAGACCCAGTACTTC
TRBD1 | TRBJ1-2 | TRBV12-3/TRBV12-4 | - | CASRGTGYTF | TGTGCCAGCAGGGGGACAGGTTACACCTTC
TRBD1 | TRBJ1-4 | TRBV7-2 | - | CASSPSGGRGEKLFF | TGTGCCAGCAGCCCGTCGGGGGGCAGGGGGGAAAAACTGTTTTTT
- | TRBJ2-3 | TRBV5-1 | many | CASSGILTASGDTQYF | TGCGCCAGCAGCGGGATCCTTACCGCGTCCGGTGATACGCAGTATTTT
TRBD1 | TRBJ1-2 | TRBV7-3 | - | CASSLTGTRGYTF | TGTGCCAGCAGCTTGACAGGGACCAGAGGCTACACCTTC
- | TRBJ1-2 | TRBV7-8 | - | CASSVLTGGGNYGYTF | TGTGCCAGCAGCGTATTAACCGGGGGCGGGAACTATGGCTACACCTTC
- | TRBJ1-5 | TRBV7-9 | - | CASTWEGGQPQHF | TGTGCCTCCACTTGGGAGGGGGGACAGCCCCAGCATTTT
TRBD1 | TRBJ1-1 | TRBV7-9 | - | CASSLGDSIKRTEAFF | TGTGCCAGCAGCTTAGGGGACAGTATCAAGCGGACTGAAGCTTTCTTT
- | TRBJ2-7 | TRBV29-1 | many | CSVTIGGYEQYF | TGCAGCGTTACTATTGGGGGCTACGAGCAGTACTTC